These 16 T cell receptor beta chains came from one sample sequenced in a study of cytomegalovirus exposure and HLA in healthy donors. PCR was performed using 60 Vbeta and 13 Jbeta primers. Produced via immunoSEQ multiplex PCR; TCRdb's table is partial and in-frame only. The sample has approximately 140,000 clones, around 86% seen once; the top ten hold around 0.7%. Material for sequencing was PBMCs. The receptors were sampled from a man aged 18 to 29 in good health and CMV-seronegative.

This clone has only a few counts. Here the CDR3 reads CASSLVGAPSGTQYF. The DNA of the CDR3 is TGTGCCAGCAGCTTGGTAGGGGCCCCCTCAGGGACCCAGTACTTC. The chain uses TRBV5-6 and TRBJ2-5, with a weak D call TRBD1 (5 bases). Germline CDR1 is SGHDT and CDR2 is YYEEEE. Trimming stripped 0 bases from V and 7 bases from J, with 16 bases between. The CDR3 totals 15 residues.

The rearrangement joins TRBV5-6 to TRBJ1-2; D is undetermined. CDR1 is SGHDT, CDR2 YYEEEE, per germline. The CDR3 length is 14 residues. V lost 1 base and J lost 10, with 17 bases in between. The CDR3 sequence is CASSLILSQSVYTF. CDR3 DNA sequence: TGTGCCAGCAGCTTGATCCTATCTCAATCGGTCTACACCTTC.

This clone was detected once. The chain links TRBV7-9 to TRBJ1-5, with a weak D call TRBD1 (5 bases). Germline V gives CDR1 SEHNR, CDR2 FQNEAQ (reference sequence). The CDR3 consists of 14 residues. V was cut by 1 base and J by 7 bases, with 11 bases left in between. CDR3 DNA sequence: TGTGCCAGCAGCTTAGGGGGTAGGGGCCAGCCCCAGCATTTT. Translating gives CASSLGGRGQPQHF.

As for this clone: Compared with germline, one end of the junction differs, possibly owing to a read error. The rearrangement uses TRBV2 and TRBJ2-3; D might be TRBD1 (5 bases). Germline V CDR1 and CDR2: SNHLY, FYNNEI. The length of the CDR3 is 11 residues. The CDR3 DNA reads TGTGCCAGCAGTCTCGACAGTGCGGATACCTTT. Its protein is CASSLDSADTF.

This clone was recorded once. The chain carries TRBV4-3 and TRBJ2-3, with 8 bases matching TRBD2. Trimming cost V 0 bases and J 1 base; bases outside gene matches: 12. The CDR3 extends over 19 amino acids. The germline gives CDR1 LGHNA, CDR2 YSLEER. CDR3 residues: CASSQDYTSGDSRTDTQYF. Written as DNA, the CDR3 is TGCGCCAGCAGCCAAGATTACACTAGCGGCGACTCACGCACAGATACGCAGTATTTT.

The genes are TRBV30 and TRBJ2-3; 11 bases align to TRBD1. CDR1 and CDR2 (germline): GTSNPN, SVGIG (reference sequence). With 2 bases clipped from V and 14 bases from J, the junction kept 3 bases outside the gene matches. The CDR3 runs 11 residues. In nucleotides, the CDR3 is TGTGCCTGGAGTAGGACAGGGGGCAGGTATTTT. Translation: CAWSRTGGRYF. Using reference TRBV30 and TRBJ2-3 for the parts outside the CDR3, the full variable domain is SQTIHQWPATLVQPVGSPLSLECTVEGTSNPNLYWYRQAAGRGLQLLFYSVGIGQISSEVPQNLSASRPQDRQFILSSKKLLLSDSGFYLCAWSRTGGRYFGPGTRLTVL.

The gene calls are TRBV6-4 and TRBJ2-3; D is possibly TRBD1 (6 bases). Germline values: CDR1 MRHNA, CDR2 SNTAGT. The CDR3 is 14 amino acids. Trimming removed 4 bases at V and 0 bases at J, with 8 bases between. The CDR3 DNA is TGTGCCAGCAGTGGGACAGCTAGCACAGATACGCAGTATTTT. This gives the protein CASSGTASTDTQYF.

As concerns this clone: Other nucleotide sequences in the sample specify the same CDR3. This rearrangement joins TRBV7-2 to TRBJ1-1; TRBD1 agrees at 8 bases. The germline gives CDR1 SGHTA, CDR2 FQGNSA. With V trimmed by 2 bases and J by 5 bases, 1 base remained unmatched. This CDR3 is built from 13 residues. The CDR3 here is CASSLRQGTEAFF. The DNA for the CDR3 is TGTGCCAGCAGCTTAAGACAGGGGACTGAAGCTTTCTTT.

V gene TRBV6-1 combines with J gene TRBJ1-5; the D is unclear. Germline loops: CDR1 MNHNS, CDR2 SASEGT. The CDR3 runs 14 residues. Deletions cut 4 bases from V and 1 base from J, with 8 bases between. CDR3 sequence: CASSARESNQPQHF. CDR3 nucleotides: TGTGCCAGCAGTGCGAGGGAGAGCAATCAGCCCCAGCATTTT.

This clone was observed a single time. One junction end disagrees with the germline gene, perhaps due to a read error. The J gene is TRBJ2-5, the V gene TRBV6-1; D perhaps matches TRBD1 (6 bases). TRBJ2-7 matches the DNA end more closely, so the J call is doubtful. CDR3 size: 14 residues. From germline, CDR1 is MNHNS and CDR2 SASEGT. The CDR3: CASIEPDRSYEQYF. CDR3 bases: TGTGCCAGCATTGAACCGGACAGAAGCTACGAGCAGTACTTC.

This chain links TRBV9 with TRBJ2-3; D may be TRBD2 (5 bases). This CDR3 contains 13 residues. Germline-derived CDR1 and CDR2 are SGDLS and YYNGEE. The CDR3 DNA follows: TGTGCGCTTGACCGTCGGGGTACAGATACGCAGTATTTT. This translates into CALDRRGTDTQYF.

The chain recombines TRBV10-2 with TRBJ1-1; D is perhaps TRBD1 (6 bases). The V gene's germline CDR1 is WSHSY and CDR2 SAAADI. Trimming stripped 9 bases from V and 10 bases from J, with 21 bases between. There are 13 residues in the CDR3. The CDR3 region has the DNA TGCGCCAGTTTACCAGGGGATCCCCCTAGAGCTTTCTTT. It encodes CASLPGDPPRAFF.

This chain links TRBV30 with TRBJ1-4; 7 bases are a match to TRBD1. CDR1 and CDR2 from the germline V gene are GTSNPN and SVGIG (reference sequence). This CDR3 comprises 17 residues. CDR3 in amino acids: CAAFPGGLGTTNEKLFF. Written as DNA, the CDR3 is TGTGCGGCCTTCCCAGGGGGATTAGGGACAACTAATGAAAAACTGTTTTTT.

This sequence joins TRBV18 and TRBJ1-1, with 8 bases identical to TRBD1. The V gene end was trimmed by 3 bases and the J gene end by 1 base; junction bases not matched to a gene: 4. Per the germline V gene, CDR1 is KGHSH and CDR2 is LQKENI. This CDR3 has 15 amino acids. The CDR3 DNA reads TGTGCCAGCTCACCGCAGGGGGCTGCGAACACTGAAGCTTTCTTT. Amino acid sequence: CASSPQGAANTEAFF.

CDR3 region: CAWSAIWRGDNEQYF. CDR3 coding DNA: TGTGCCTGGAGTGCCATCTGGCGGGGGGACAACGAGCAGTACTTC. This rearrangement joins TRBV30 to TRBJ2-7, with TRBD2 identical over 8 bases. Germline assignment: CDR1 GTSNPN and CDR2 SVGIG (reference sequence). The CDR3 has 15 amino acids. V lost 1 base, J lost 5 bases, and 10 bases stayed unmatched.

For the CDR3, the DNA is TGTGCCATCAGGGGGCCTGCCTCACCCCTCCACTTT. Residues: CAIRGPASPLHF. The chain carries TRBV10-3 and TRBJ1-6; weak D call: TRBD1 (5 bases). V was trimmed by 6 bases and J by 10 bases, leaving 10 bases between them. The CDR3 extends over 12 amino acids. Germline assignment: CDR1 ENHRY and CDR2 SYGVKD.